This TCR beta chain was observed in a study of blood T cell repertoires in COVID-19. Background on the study: Acute and convalescent COVID-19 specimens originated in the United States, Italy and Spain. Nucleic acid was either cDNA or gDNA, and it came from T cells, B-cell-depleted T cells, or PBMCs.

Authors' data handling: Estimation of nucleated cell counts relied on the amplification of reference gene primers. Sequenced by immunoSEQ multiplex PCR; TCRdb stores in-frame clones only, minus some. V and J calls and clone size are given by that table; D and trimming were obtained from the DNA. This sample has approximately 170,000 clones, with approximately 77% found just once. V was pared by 3 bases and J by 6 bases, with 12 bases between. CDR1 DFQATT and CDR2 SNEGSKA come from the germline V gene (reference sequence). The CDR3 is 12 residues long. V usage is TRBV20-1 and J usage is TRBJ2-7; no firm D call. The sequenced sample consisted of peripheral blood. This receptor was obtained from a woman aged 80 or over with active or convalescent COVID-19. CDR3 nucleotide sequence: TGCAGTGCTAGTTCAGGTTCCCCCGAGCAGTACTTC. Translating gives CSASSGSPEQYF.